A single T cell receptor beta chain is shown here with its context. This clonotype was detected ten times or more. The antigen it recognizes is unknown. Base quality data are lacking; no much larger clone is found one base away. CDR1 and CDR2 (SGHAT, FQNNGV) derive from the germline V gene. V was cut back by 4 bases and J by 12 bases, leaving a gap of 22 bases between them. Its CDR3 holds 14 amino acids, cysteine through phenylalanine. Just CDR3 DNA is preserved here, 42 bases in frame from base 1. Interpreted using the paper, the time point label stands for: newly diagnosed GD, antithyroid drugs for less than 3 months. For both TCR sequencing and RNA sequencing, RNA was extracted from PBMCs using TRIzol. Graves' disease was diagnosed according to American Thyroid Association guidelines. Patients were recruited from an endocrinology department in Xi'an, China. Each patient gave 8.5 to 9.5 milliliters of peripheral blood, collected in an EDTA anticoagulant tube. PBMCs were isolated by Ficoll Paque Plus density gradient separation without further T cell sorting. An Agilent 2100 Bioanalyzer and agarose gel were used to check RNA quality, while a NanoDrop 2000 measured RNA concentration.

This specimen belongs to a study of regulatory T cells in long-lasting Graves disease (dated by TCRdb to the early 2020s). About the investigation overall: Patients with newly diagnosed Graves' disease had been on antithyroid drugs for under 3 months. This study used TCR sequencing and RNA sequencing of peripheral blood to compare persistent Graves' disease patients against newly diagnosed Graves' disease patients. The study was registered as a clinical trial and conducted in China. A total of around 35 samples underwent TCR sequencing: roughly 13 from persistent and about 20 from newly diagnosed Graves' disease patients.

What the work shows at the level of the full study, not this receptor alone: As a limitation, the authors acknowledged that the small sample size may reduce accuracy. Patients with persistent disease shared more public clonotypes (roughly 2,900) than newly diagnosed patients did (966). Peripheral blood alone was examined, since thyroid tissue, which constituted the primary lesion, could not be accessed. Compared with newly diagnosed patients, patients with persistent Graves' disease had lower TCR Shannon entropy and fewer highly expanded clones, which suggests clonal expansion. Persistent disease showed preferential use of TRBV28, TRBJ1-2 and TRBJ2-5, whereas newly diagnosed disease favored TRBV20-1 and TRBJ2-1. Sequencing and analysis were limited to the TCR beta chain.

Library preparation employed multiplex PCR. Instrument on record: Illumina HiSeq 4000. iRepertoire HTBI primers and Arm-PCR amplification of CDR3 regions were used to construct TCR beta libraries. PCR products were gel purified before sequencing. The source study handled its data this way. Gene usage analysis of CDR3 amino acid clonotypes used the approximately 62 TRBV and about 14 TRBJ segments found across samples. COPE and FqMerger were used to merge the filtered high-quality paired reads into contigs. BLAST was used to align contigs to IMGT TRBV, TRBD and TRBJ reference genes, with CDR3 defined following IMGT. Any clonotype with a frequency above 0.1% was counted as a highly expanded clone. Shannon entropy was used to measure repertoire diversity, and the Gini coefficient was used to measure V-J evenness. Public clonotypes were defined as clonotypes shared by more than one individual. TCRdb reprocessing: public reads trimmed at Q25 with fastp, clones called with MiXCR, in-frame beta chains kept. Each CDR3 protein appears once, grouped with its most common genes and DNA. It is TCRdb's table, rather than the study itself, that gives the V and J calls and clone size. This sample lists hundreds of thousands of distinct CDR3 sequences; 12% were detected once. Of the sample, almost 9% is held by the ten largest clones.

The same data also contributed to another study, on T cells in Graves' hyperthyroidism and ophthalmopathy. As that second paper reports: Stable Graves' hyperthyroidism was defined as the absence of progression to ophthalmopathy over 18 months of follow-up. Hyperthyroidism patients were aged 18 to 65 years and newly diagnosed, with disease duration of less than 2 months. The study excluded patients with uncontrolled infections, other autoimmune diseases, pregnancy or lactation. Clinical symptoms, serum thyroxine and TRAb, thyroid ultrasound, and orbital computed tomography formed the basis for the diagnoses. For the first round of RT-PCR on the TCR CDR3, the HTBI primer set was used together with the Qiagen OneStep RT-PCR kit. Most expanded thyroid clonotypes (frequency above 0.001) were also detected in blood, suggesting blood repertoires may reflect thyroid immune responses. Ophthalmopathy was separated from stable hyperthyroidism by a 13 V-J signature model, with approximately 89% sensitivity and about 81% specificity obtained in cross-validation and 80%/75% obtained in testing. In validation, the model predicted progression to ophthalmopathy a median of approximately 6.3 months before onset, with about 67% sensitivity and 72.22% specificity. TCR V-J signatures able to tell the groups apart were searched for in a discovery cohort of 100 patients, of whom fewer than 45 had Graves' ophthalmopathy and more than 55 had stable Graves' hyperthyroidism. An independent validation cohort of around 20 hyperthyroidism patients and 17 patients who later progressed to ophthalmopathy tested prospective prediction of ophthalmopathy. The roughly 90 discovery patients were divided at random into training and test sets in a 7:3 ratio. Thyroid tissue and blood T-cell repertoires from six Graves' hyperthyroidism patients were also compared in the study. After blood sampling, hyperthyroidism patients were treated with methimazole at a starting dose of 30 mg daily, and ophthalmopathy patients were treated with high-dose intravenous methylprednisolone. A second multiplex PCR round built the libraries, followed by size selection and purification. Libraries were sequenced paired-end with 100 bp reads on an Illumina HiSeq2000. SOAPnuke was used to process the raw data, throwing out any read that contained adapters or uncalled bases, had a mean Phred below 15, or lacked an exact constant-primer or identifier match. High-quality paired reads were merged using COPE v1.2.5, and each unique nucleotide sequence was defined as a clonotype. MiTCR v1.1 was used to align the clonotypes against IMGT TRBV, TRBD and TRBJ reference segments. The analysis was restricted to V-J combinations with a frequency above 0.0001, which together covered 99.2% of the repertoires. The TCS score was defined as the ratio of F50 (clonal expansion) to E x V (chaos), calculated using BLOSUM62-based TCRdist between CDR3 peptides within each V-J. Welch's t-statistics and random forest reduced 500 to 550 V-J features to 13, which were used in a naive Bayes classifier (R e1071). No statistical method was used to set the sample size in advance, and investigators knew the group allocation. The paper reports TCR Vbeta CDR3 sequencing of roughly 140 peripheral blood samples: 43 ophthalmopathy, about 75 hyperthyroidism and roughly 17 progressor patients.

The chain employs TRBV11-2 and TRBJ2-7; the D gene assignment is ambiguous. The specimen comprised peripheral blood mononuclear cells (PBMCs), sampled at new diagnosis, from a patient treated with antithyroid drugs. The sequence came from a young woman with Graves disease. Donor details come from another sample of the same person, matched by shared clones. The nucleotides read TGTGCCAGCAGCTCGCGTACGAGCCACATGCGCCCGTACTTC. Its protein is CASSSRTSHMRPYF.